One and the same sample provided the 16 T cell receptor beta chains below, sequenced in a study of OX40 agonist ivuxolimab in advanced cancers. Profiling relied on immunoSEQ multiplex PCR, and the TCRdb table lists in-frame clones only, not all of them. The table records about 91,000 clones, around 86% of them present only once. This sample comprised CD4+ or CD8+ T cells sorted from blood, obtained in a trial of the OX40 agonist ivuxolimab. Source of these receptors: an adult with an advanced solid tumor such as melanoma, head and neck, liver or kidney cancer.

The J gene is TRBJ1-4, the V gene TRBV6-1; 7 nucleotides align to TRBD1. The CDR3 covers 15 residues. Unmatched junction bases numbered 7, after V lost 3 bases and J lost 6 bases. The germline CDR1 and CDR2 sequences are MNHNS and SASEGT. The CDR3: CASSDRGTGDEKLFF. CDR3 bases: TGTGCCAGCAGTGATAGGGGAACAGGGGATGAAAAACTGTTTTTT.

This rearrangement joins TRBV12-5 to TRBJ2-1, with 7 bases lining up with TRBD1. Germline CDR1 is LGHNT and CDR2 is FRNRAP. The CDR3 runs to 15 residues. V shed 6 bases and J 5 bases; nucleotides not matched to a gene: 10. The CDR3 bases are TGTGCTAGTGGCCTAAGGACAGGCCTAGACAATGAGCAGTTCTTC. This codes for CASGLRTGLDNEQFF.

This chain joins TRBV15 and TRBJ1-4; possible D gene TRBD1, 5 bases. Germline V lookup: CDR1 LNHNV, CDR2 YYDKDF (reference sequence). Trimming stripped 3 bases from V and 8 bases from J, with 16 bases between. The CDR3 runs 15 residues. The CDR3 nucleotides read TGTGCCACCAGCAGGGGACGGTCGGAATGGGAAAAACTGTTTTTT. Translating it yields CATSRGRSEWEKLFF. The full variable domain, with the rest looked up from reference TRBV15 and TRBJ1-4, is DAMVIQNPRYQVTQFGKPVTLSCSQTLNHNVMYWYQQKSSQAPKLLFHYYDKDFNNEADTPDNFQSRRPNTSFCFLDIRSPGLGDTAMYLCATSRGRSEWEKLFFGSGTQLSVL.

The chain uses TRBV19 and TRBJ1-1; D possibly corresponds to TRBD1 (6 bases). CDR1 and CDR2 (germline): LNHDA, SQIVND (reference sequence). Trimming stripped 4 bases from V and 4 bases from J, with 16 bases between. CDR3 length: 15 residues. CDR3 residues: CASSTTGLSGTEAFF. In DNA form, the CDR3 reads TGTGCCAGTAGTACCACAGGGCTTTCGGGCACTGAAGCTTTCTTT.

V and J are TRBV29-1 and TRBJ1-2, with 7 positions matching TRBD1. This CDR3 is 14 amino acids long. V dropped 6 bases and J dropped 4; count of bases not matched to a gene: 11. The germline CDR1 and CDR2 sequences are SQVTM and ANQGSEA. The CDR3 loop reads CSVAQGQGGYGYTF. CDR3 DNA sequence: TGCAGCGTCGCCCAAGGGCAGGGGGGCTATGGCTACACCTTC.

The J gene is TRBJ2-3, the V gene TRBV30, with 11 bases fitting TRBD2. The V gene end was trimmed by 2 bases and the J gene end by 6 bases; junction bases not matched to a gene: 4. The CDR3 consists of 14 residues. Germline assignment: CDR1 GTSNPN and CDR2 SVGIG (reference sequence). CDR3 sequence (DNA): TGTGCCTGGAGTCTAGCGGGAGGCGCGGATACGCAGTATTTT. Its protein product is CAWSLAGGADTQYF.

This chain uses TRBV7-9 with TRBJ2-1, with 8 bases lining up with TRBD2. The V segment lost 1 base and the J segment 6 bases; nucleotides outside the gene matches: 14. The CDR3 is 18 amino acids. Per germline, CDR1 SEHNR and CDR2 FQNEAQ (reference sequence). CDR3: CASSLVSVSGTAINEQFF. In DNA, the CDR3 is TGTGCCAGCAGCTTAGTTAGTGTTAGCGGGACGGCAATCAATGAGCAGTTCTTC.

This chain's CDR3 is CASSLGGRAQHEKLFF. Here the CDR3 DNA reads TGTGCCAGCAGCTTGGGTGGAAGGGCACAACATGAAAAACTGTTTTTT. This chain connects TRBV5-4 to TRBJ1-4; D gene ambiguous. The germline V and J ends were trimmed by 0 bases and 6 bases, with 15 bases remaining between them. Germline CDR1 SGHNT, CDR2 YYREEE (reference sequence). This CDR3 spans 16 amino acids.

This clone was seen just once. The CDR3 region is CASSSLSGSETDTQYF. For the CDR3, the DNA is TGTGCCAGCAGTTCCCTTAGCGGGAGCGAAACAGATACGCAGTATTTT. J is TRBJ2-3 and V is TRBV6-5; 9 bases align to TRBD2. CDR1 is MNHEY and CDR2 is SVGAGI in the germline V gene. The ends lost 4 bases at V and 3 bases at J; junction bases unmatched: 8. This CDR3 is built from 16 residues.

V gene TRBV6-5 combines with J gene TRBJ1-5, with 8 nucleotides matching TRBD1. The CDR3 runs to 12 residues. The junction had 2 bases not matched to a gene; V was cut back by 6 bases and J by 7 bases. Germline values: CDR1 MNHEY, CDR2 SVGAGI. The CDR3 sequence is CASRQGDQPQHF. In DNA form, the CDR3 reads TGTGCCAGCAGACAGGGGGACCAGCCCCAGCATTTT.

This clone was found a few times. Here the CDR3 reads CASSPEPYEQYF. The CDR3 DNA sequence: TGTGCCAGCTCACCAGAGCCGTACGAGCAGTACTTC. The V gene is TRBV18, the J gene TRBJ2-7; no definite D call. Germline V CDR1 and CDR2: KGHSH, LQKENI. The CDR3 runs 12 residues. V was pared by 2 bases and J by 4 bases, with 6 bases between.

The chain combines TRBV23-1 with TRBJ2-6; TRBD2 might be the D (6 bases). TRBV23-1 is noted as an ORF with a role that remains uncertain. Trimming stripped 6 bases from V and 0 bases from J, with 18 bases between. The CDR3 is made up of 18 amino acids. The chain's CDR3 is CASSSSGTDSSGANVLTF. CDR3 DNA: TGCGCCAGCAGCTCCTCCGGGACTGACAGCTCTGGGGCCAACGTCCTGACTTTC.

The chain carries TRBV11-3 and TRBJ1-1; TRBD1 agrees at 8 bases. After removal of 1 base from V and 1 base from J, the junction contained 2 bases not matched to a gene. CDR3 size: 15 residues. The germline gives CDR1 SGHNT, CDR2 YENEEA. Written as DNA, the CDR3 is TGTGCCAGCAGCTTAGTGGGGACAGGGAACACTGAAGCTTTCTTT. It codes for CASSLVGTGNTEAFF.

This rearrangement joins TRBV19 to TRBJ2-1, with 7 bases lining up with TRBD2. The CDR3 has 12 amino acids. Trimming at V came to 9 bases and at J to 5 bases, leaving 4 bases not matched to a gene. Germline CDR1 LNHDA, CDR2 SQIVND (reference sequence). CDR3 protein: CARTGLHNEQFF. In DNA form, the CDR3 reads TGTGCCAGAACGGGACTACACAATGAGCAGTTCTTC.

The genes are TRBV5-5 and TRBJ2-1; possibly TRBD2 for D (5 bases). This CDR3 is built from 14 residues. V was trimmed by 0 bases and J by 8 bases, leaving 12 bases between them. Germline assignment: CDR1 SGHKS and CDR2 YYEKEE (reference sequence). The CDR3 nucleotides are TGTGCCAGCAGCTTGGCCGTGACTATCTATGAGCAGTTCTTC. Amino acids: CASSLAVTIYEQFF.

The V gene is TRBV4-1, the J gene TRBJ1-4, with 7 bases that match TRBD1. Unmatched junction bases numbered 11, after V lost 1 base and J lost 3 bases. CDR1 is MGHRA and CDR2 is YSYEKL in the germline V gene. This CDR3 spans 18 amino acids. The CDR3 region is CASSQAFVGGAPNEKLFF. The CDR3 DNA reads as TGCGCCAGCAGCCAAGCATTTGTAGGGGGCGCCCCTAATGAAAAACTGTTTTTT.